Detailed here is one TCR beta chain. The sample belongs to a study of cytomegalovirus exposure and HLA in healthy donors. From germline, CDR1 is MNHNS and CDR2 SASEGT. The CDR3 runs 15 residues. Trimming removed 4 bases from V and 8 bases from J; junction bases left unmatched: 8. 13 Jbeta primers and 60 Vbeta primers were used for the PCR. Measured with immunoSEQ multiplex PCR; TCRdb has only the in-frame clones, and not every one. This table has 150,000 to 200,000 clones, around three quarters appearing once. This receptor was obtained from a man aged 25 to 45 in good health and CMV-seronegative. The rearrangement links TRBV6-1 to TRBJ1-2; TRBD1 matches 12 bases. The sample consisted of PBMCs. CDR3 sequence: CASSAYGTGGKGYTF. DNA of the CDR3: TGTGCCAGCAGTGCCTATGGGACAGGGGGCAAAGGCTACACCTTC.